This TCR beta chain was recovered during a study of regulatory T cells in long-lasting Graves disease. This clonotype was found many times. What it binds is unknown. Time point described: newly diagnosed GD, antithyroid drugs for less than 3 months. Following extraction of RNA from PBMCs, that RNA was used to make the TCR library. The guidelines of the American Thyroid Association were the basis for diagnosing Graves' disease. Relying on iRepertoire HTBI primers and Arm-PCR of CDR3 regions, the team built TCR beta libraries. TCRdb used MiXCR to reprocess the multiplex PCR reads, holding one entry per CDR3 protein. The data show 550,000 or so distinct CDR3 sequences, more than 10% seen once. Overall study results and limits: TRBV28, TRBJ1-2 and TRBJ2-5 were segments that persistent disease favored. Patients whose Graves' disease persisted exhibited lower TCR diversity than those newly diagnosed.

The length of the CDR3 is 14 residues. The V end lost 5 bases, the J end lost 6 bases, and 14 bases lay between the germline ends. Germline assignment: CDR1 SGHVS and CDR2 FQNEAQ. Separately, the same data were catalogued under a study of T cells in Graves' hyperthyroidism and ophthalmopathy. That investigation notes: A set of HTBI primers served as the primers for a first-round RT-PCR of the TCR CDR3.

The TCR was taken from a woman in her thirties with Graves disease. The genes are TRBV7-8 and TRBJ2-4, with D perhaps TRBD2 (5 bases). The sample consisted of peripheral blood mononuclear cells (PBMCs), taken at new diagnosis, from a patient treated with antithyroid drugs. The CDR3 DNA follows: TGTGCCAGCAGCCCCCTGTATCGGGGAAACATTCAGTACTTC. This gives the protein CASSPLYRGNIQYF.